The clone carrying this T cell receptor beta chain was observed a handful of times. The antigen is not known. These data originate in a study of beta chain features in type 1 diabetes. The entirety of the isolated RNA underwent reverse transcription, so expressed TCRB transcripts were sequenced. The method was immunoSEQ multiplex PCR; TCRdb's version includes in-frame clones alone and lacks a portion of them. The table records 200,000 to 300,000 clones, around 14% of them present only once. V gave up 8 bases and J gave up 5 bases; unmatched junction bases: 10. The V gene's germline CDR1 is MDHEN and CDR2 SYDVKM. This CDR3 comprises 15 residues. General study results and limits: Significant though moderate, a shortening of TCRB CDR3s appeared in all four CD4+ subsets of Type 1 diabetes patients.

Specimen: naive CD4+ T cells from blood. V gene TRBV28 combines with J gene TRBJ2-3; 10 bases map to TRBD1. The receptor comes from a man aged 25-40 years with type 1 diabetes. CDR3 sequence reads: CASPPPGQGRDTQYF. For the CDR3, the DNA is TGTGCCAGCCCCCCCCCGGGACAGGGGAGAGATACGCAGTATTTT. Filled out from reference TRBV28 and TRBJ2-3, the complete variable domain reads DVKVTQSSRYLVKRTGEKVFLECVQDMDHENMFWYRQDPGLGLRLIYFSYDVKMKEKGDIPEGYSVSREKKERFSLILESASTNQTSMYLCASPPPGQGRDTQYFGPGTRLTVL.